Below are 15 T cell receptor beta chains sequenced from a single sample in a study of CXCR3-negative and CXCR3-positive naive CD8 T cells. The libraries of TRB cDNA were constructed through 5' RACE using UMI labels. TCRdb derives one entry per CDR3 protein from the 5' RACE reads, leaving out DNA. The sample includes roughly 89,000 distinct CDR3 sequences. The sequencing input was naive CXCR3- CD8+ T cells from blood. Subset described: CD45RO-CCR7+CD27+CD95- naive CD8+ T cells lacking CXCR3 (TNR3-). Receptor source: a human donor in good health. Some clones in this sample may be carry-over from other donors' samples.

The chain is built from TRBV6-1 and TRBJ2-3; TCRdb's D call of TRBD1 is untestable without DNA. The germline V gene encodes CDR1 MNHNS and CDR2 SASEGT. CDR3 length equals 15 residues. The CDR3 sequence is CASSDNRGPIDTQYF.

This chain uses TRBV5-4 with TRBJ2-7; TCRdb lists TRBD2, though no DNA is available to test this call. The germline V gene encodes CDR1 SGHNT and CDR2 YYREEE (reference sequence). The CDR3 spans 15 residues. The CDR3 loop is CASSPGLAGAHEQYF.

This sequence joins TRBV7-6 and TRBJ1-2; lacking DNA, the TRBD1 call made by TCRdb goes unchecked. CDR1 is SGHVS, CDR2 FNYEAQ, per germline. The CDR3 runs 15 residues. CDR3 amino acids: CASSPGRWGSGGYTF.

The rearrangement uses TRBV4-3 and TRBJ2-7; the TCRdb D gene call, TRBD1, has no DNA to confirm it. This CDR3 is 15 amino acids long. Germline assignment: CDR1 LGHNA and CDR2 YSLEER. The CDR3 sequence is CASSLGRGSNYEQYF.

The chain uses TRBV3-1 and TRBJ2-1. There are 14 residues in the CDR3. The germline V gene has CDR1 LGHDT and CDR2 YNNKEL (reference sequence). The CDR3 loop is CASSQEIGYNEQFF.

The chain uses TRBV19 and TRBJ1-2. Germline V CDR1 and CDR2: LNHDA, SQIVND (reference sequence). The CDR3 is 12 residues long. CDR3 in amino acids: CASSIDYLGYTF.

V and J are TRBV20-1 and TRBJ2-7; absent DNA, TCRdb's TRBD1 call cannot be checked. CDR1 DFQATT and CDR2 SNEGSKA come from the germline V gene (reference sequence). The CDR3 is 15 amino acids. The CDR3 loop reads CSARDTKGGIYEQYF.

The gene calls are TRBV4-3 and TRBJ1-1; checking the TCRdb D call of TRBD1 is not possible without DNA. The CDR3 is 16 residues long. Germline V gene data show CDR1 as LGHNA and CDR2 as YSLEER. The CDR3 spells CASSQDLRTENTEAFF.

The chain couples TRBV9 to TRBJ1-2; absent DNA, TCRdb's TRBD1 call cannot be checked. CDR1 is SGDLS, CDR2 YYNGEE, per germline. The CDR3 is made up of 14 amino acids. CDR3 sequence: CASSNGQGDYGYTF.

This chain uses TRBV7-8 with TRBJ1-1. This CDR3 contains 14 residues. Germline V gene lookup returns CDR1 SGHVS and CDR2 FQNEAQ. CDR3 sequence: CASSPGGPYTEAFF.

This sequence joins TRBV28 and TRBJ2-2; TCRdb's assignment of TRBD2 cannot be checked, as there is no DNA. Germline V gene data show CDR1 as MDHEN and CDR2 as SYDVKM. CDR3 length: 20 residues. The CDR3 sequence: CASRPGTSGREVVTPGELFF.

This chain joins TRBV7-9 and TRBJ1-1; TCRdb proposes TRBD1, but this gene call is untestable without DNA. The germline V gene has CDR1 SEHNR and CDR2 FQNEAQ (reference sequence). The CDR3 loop spans 15 amino acids. CDR3 sequence: CASSLGTGLNTEAFF.

The chain employs TRBV29-1 and TRBJ1-2; TCRdb gives TRBD1 as the D gene, but with no DNA this cannot be confirmed. Germline lookup yields CDR1 SQVTM and CDR2 ANQGSEA. This CDR3 spans 17 amino acids. CDR3 sequence: CSVEPLGTEKANYGYTF.

The rearrangement links TRBV29-1 to TRBJ2-7; TCRdb names TRBD1, which stays unverified in the absence of DNA. The CDR3 contains 14 residues. Germline V lookup: CDR1 SQVTM, CDR2 ANQGSEA. The CDR3 sequence is CSVEPDRDSYEQYF.

J is TRBJ1-1 and V is TRBV20-1. The CDR3 extends over 12 amino acids. Germline V gives CDR1 DFQATT, CDR2 SNEGSKA (reference sequence). The CDR3 is CSASSRETEAFF.